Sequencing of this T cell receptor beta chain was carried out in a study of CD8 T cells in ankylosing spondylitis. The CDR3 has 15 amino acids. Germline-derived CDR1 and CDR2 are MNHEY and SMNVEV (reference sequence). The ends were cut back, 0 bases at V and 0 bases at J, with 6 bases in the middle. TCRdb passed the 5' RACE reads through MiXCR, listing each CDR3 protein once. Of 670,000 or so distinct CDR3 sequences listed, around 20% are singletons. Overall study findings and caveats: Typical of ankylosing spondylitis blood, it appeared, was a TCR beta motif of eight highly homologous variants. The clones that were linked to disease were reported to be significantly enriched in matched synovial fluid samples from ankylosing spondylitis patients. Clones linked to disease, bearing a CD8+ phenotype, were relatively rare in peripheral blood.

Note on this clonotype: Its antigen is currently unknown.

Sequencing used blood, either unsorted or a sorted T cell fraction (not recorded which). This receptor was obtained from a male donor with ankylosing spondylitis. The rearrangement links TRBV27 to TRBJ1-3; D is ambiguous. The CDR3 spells CASSLSWTSGNTIYF. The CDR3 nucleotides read TGTGCCAGCAGTTTATCCTGGACCTCTGGAAACACCATATATTTT.